The next 25 T cell receptor beta chains were all read from a single sample in a study of control samples from healthy donors and cancer patients. Clones were read by immunoSEQ multiplex PCR, and TCRdb kept only the in-frame ones, dropping some. This sample has more than 150,000 clones, with 85% to 95% found just once. The source material was blood. The receptors come from a man aged 18 to 29 in good health.

The CDR3 DNA reads as TGTGCCAGCAGCCAAGCGGGAGATTCCTACAATGAGCAGTTCTTC. This gives the protein CASSQAGDSYNEQFF. The chain employs TRBV4-2 and TRBJ2-1, with D tentatively TRBD2 (6 bases). CDR3 length: 15 amino acids. Germline values: CDR1 LGHNA, CDR2 YNFKEQ. V gave up 1 base and J gave up 1 base, with 8 bases separating them.

The chain is built from TRBV9 and TRBJ2-3, with 7 bases fitting TRBD1. The J segment lost 1 base and the V segment lost 1 base, leaving 3 bases of the junction unmatched. This CDR3 region has 15 residues. From germline, CDR1 is SGDLS and CDR2 YYNGEE. The CDR3 loop is CASSVIGQGTDTQYF. The CDR3 DNA follows: TGTGCCAGCAGCGTAATAGGACAGGGCACAGATACGCAGTATTTT.

This rearrangement joins TRBV2 to TRBJ1-2, with 8 bases matching TRBD1. V gave up 6 bases and J gave up 11 bases; unmatched junction bases: 20. The CDR3 covers 16 residues. The germline V gene encodes CDR1 SNHLY and CDR2 FYNNEI. The CDR3 reads CASRWFGVRDRPWYTF. The CDR3 nucleotides are TGTGCCAGCAGATGGTTTGGGGTCCGGGACAGGCCGTGGTACACCTTC.

The CDR3 reads CASSLGVGQPQHF. The CDR3 DNA reads as TGTGCCAGCAGTTTAGGGGTGGGTCAGCCCCAGCATTTT. The V call is TRBV12-3 or TRBV12-4, the J call TRBJ1-5; D is unclear. The ends were cut back, 1 base at V and 6 bases at J, with 7 bases in the middle. This CDR3 contains 13 residues.

The chain employs TRBV5-1 and TRBJ2-2, with 12 bases lining up with TRBD2. The CDR3 consists of 16 residues. J lost 3 bases, V lost 4 bases, and 4 bases had no gene match. The germline V gene has CDR1 SGHRS and CDR2 YFSETQ. CDR3 sequence reads: CASSPTSGSYTGELFF. CDR3 nucleotides: TGCGCCAGCAGCCCGACTAGCGGGAGTTACACCGGGGAGCTGTTTTTT.

The chain employs TRBV18 and TRBJ2-3; maybe TRBD1 (5 bases). The CDR3 has 14 residues. The ends were cut back, 3 bases at V and 1 base at J, with 8 bases in the middle. CDR1 and CDR2 from the germline V gene are KGHSH and LQKENI. CDR3 nucleotides: TGTGCCAGCTCACCGACAGTCGGCACAGATACGCAGTATTTT. Amino acids: CASSPTVGTDTQYF.

This chain uses TRBV5-4 with TRBJ2-1; D gene unclear. Germline V gives CDR1 SGHNT, CDR2 YYREEE (reference sequence). V lost 1 base to trimming and J lost 0 bases, with 5 bases between them. The CDR3 length is 14 residues. This chain's CDR3 is CASSLTSSYNEQFF. Written as DNA, the CDR3 is TGTGCCAGCAGCTTGACAAGCTCCTACAATGAGCAGTTCTTC.

The rearrangement uses TRBV14 and TRBJ1-1, with D tentatively TRBD1 (6 bases). CDR1 and CDR2 (germline): SGHDN, FVKESK. The ends were cut back, 6 bases at V and 4 bases at J, with 21 bases in the middle. The CDR3 length is 16 residues. CDR3 protein: CASSPSTYRVVTEAFF. CDR3 bases: TGTGCCAGCAGTCCATCTACCTACAGGGTCGTCACTGAAGCTTTCTTT.

The V call is TRBV6-5, the J call TRBJ1-2; 9 bases align to TRBD1. This CDR3 is 14 amino acids long. Germline V CDR1 and CDR2: MNHEY, SVGAGI. J lost 8 bases, V lost 0 bases, and 4 bases had no gene match. CDR3 DNA sequence: TGTGCCAGCAGTTACTCCGGACAGGGGAGGGGCTACACCTTC. Its protein product is CASSYSGQGRGYTF.

The rearrangement uses TRBV2 and TRBJ2-5, with 9 bases aligning to TRBD1. The CDR3 consists of 15 residues. Germline V gives CDR1 SNHLY, CDR2 FYNNEI. The V segment lost 1 base and the J segment 4 bases; nucleotides outside the gene matches: 4. The DNA of the CDR3 is TGTGCCAGCAGTGAAGGGGACAGGGACTTAGAGACCCAGTACTTC. This translates into CASSEGDRDLETQYF.

The chain joins TRBV5-1 to TRBJ2-2; 9 positions match TRBD1. The CDR3 runs to 16 residues. Germline V CDR1 and CDR2: SGHRS, YFSETQ. V shed 6 bases, J shed 2 bases, and the junction held 8 bases outside the gene matches. CDR3 protein: CASTPRGQGNTGELFF. CDR3 bases: TGCGCCAGCACCCCTCGGGGACAGGGTAACACCGGGGAGCTGTTTTTT.

This sequence joins TRBV19 and TRBJ2-1, with a tentative D call TRBD2 (6 bases). Trimming stripped 7 bases from V and 7 bases from J, with 14 bases between. Germline V CDR1 and CDR2: LNHDA, SQIVND (reference sequence). There are 13 residues in the CDR3. The CDR3 is CASTPGAGNEQFF. CDR3 in DNA: TGTGCCAGTACCCCGGGCGCGGGGAATGAGCAGTTCTTC.

The chain recombines TRBV10-1 with TRBJ2-1, with no clear D. With 10 bases removed from V and 1 base from J, the gap between germline ends came to 20 bases. Per the germline V gene, CDR1 is WNHNN and CDR2 is SYGVQD (reference sequence). This CDR3 has 16 residues. The CDR3 here is CATSPPDSASYNEQFF. In nucleotides, the CDR3 is TGCGCCACCTCGCCCCCAGACTCCGCTTCCTACAATGAGCAGTTCTTC.

This chain joins TRBV14 and TRBJ2-3; the D gene is possibly TRBD2 (6 bases). With 1 base removed from V and 6 bases from J, the gap between germline ends came to 14 bases. The CDR3 has 15 amino acids. Germline lookup yields CDR1 SGHDN and CDR2 FVKESK. The CDR3 region is CASSQGGTRPDTQYF. For the CDR3, the DNA is TGTGCCAGCAGCCAAGGGGGGACTCGCCCGGATACGCAGTATTTT.

The chain couples TRBV6-5 to TRBJ2-7, with 7 bases matching TRBD1. Unmatched junction bases numbered 9, after V lost 7 bases and J lost 0 bases. The CDR3 loop spans 15 amino acids. The V gene's germline CDR1 is MNHEY and CDR2 SVGAGI. The CDR3: CASTSWDSYSYEQYF. The CDR3 coding sequence is TGTGCCAGCACTTCATGGGACAGCTACTCCTACGAGCAGTACTTC.

The chain is built from TRBV7-6 and TRBJ1-6, with D possibly being TRBD1 (5 bases). This CDR3 spans 15 amino acids. V lost 5 bases, J lost 5 bases, and 13 bases lay in between. Germline V gives CDR1 SGHVS, CDR2 FNYEAQ. CDR3 DNA sequence: TGTGCCAGCAGCCTCACGGGGGGGAATAATTCACCCCTCCACTTT. Translated, it gives CASSLTGGNNSPLHF.

To note about this clone: The junction and the germline gene differ at one end; a read error may be behind it. CDR3 in DNA: TGTGCCAGCAGTAAAGCAGGTAACACTGAAGCTTTCTTT. It codes for CASSKAGNTEAFF. The chain carries TRBV6-1 and TRBJ1-1; D unresolved. Germline assignment: CDR1 MNHNS and CDR2 SASEGT. This CDR3 has 13 residues.

This chain uses TRBV25-1 with TRBJ1-1; unclear D gene. Germline V gene lookup returns CDR1 MGHDK and CDR2 SYGVNS. The CDR3 covers 12 residues. The V gene lost 4 bases and the J gene lost 2 bases, with 5 bases spanning the gap. This CDR3 reads CASSVGNTEAFF. DNA of the CDR3: TGTGCCAGCAGTGTGGGAAACACTGAAGCTTTCTTT.

The chain employs TRBV5-1 and TRBJ1-2; D gene ambiguous. V was cut by 3 bases and J by 0 bases, with 15 bases left in between. The CDR3 runs 16 residues. In germline, CDR1 is SGHRS, CDR2 YFSETQ. The CDR3: CASSSGRAPANYGYTF. CDR3 sequence (DNA): TGCGCCAGCAGCTCTGGACGGGCTCCCGCTAACTATGGCTACACCTTC.

CDR3 protein: CASSLQGDQPQHF. As DNA, the CDR3 is TGTGCCAGCAGCTTACAGGGAGACCAGCCCCAGCATTTT. The chain is built from TRBV3-1 (or the pseudogene TRBV3-2) and TRBJ1-5, with D perhaps matching TRBD1 (6 bases). CDR3 length: 13 amino acids. V was clipped by 5 bases and J by 7 bases, with 12 bases between them. CDR1 LGHDT and CDR2 YNNKEL come from the germline V gene (reference sequence).

To note about this clone: Within the sample, other DNA sequences also encode this same CDR3. This rearrangement joins TRBV5-1 to TRBJ2-7; 7 bases line up with TRBD2. Germline V gives CDR1 SGHRS, CDR2 YFSETQ. The CDR3 is 15 residues long. The V segment lost 0 bases and the J segment 0 bases; nucleotides outside the gene matches: 3. The CDR3 loop reads CASSLGGGSSYEQYF. CDR3 bases: TGCGCCAGCAGCTTGGGGGGCGGGAGCTCCTACGAGCAGTACTTC.

This chain connects TRBV6-6 to TRBJ1-4; 10 nucleotides agree with TRBD1. Germline V gene lookup returns CDR1 MNHNY and CDR2 SVGAGI (reference sequence). V dropped 2 bases and J dropped 6; count of bases not matched to a gene: 3. This CDR3 has 15 residues. This CDR3 reads CASSYRGTGDEKLFF. CDR3 DNA: TGTGCCAGCAGTTACAGAGGGACAGGGGATGAAAAACTGTTTTTT.

The chain combines TRBV18 with TRBJ2-1, with 10 bases that match TRBD2. Looked up from germline, CDR1 is KGHSH and CDR2 is LQKENI. The CDR3 covers 16 residues. Germline trimming cut 0 bases from V and 4 bases from J; bases unmatched to any gene: 3. The CDR3 here is CASSPPSSGGYNEQFF. CDR3 coding DNA: TGTGCCAGCTCACCACCGAGTAGCGGGGGGTACAATGAGCAGTTCTTC.

The chain is built from TRBV30 and TRBJ2-7; 9 bases align to TRBD1. The junction had 12 bases not matched to a gene; V was cut back by 3 bases and J by 9 bases. CDR3 length equals 14 residues. Germline CDR1 GTSNPN, CDR2 SVGIG (reference sequence). The CDR3 is CAWRGQGGLGVQYF. The CDR3 bases are TGTGCCTGGAGGGGACAGGGAGGGCTTGGGGTGCAGTACTTC.

The V call is TRBV27, the J call TRBJ2-1; 7 positions agree with TRBD1. Unmatched junction bases numbered 13, after V lost 4 bases and J lost 10 bases. Germline CDR1 is MNHEY and CDR2 is SMNVEV (reference sequence). This CDR3 is 15 amino acids long. CDR3 DNA sequence: TGTGCCAGCAGTTCCACCGGGACAGTACTGCCAGAGCAGTTCTTC. It yields the protein CASSSTGTVLPEQFF.